Detailed here is one T cell receptor beta chain. V trimming: 4 bases; J trimming: 6 bases; junction bases outside the gene matches: 13. The CDR3 consists of 16 residues. The germline gives CDR1 MNHEY, CDR2 SVGAGI. These data belong to a study of blood T cell repertoires in COVID-19. Study at large: From T cells, B-cell-depleted T cells, or PBMCs came the material, which was cDNA or gDNA.

In the source study's methods: The assay estimated nucleated cells by amplifying reference gene primers. This table comes from immunoSEQ multiplex PCR, and its TCRdb copy is limited to in-frame clones, with some not included. The V and J calls and clone size were taken over from that table, and D and trimming were inferred from the DNA. There are around 130,000 clones in the sample; roughly 79% occur only once, and 10% to 13% lies in the top ten. This receptor was taken from a human donor in a cohort sampled during active COVID-19. The chain joins TRBV6-5 to TRBJ2-7, with 9 positions matching TRBD1. Sequenced sample: peripheral blood. The CDR3 sequence: CASSSPPGTGFIEQYF. The CDR3 nucleotides read TGTGCCAGCAGTTCCCCCCCCGGGACAGGGTTTATCGAGCAGTACTTC.